The entry below gives a single TCR beta chain sequence along with its context. This entry comes from a study of T cell changes during pregnancy in multiple sclerosis. With 2 bases clipped from V and 2 bases from J, the junction kept 15 bases outside the gene matches. The CDR3 is 19 residues long. Germline V gives CDR1 SGHAT, CDR2 FQNNGV. Data came from immunoSEQ multiplex PCR; TCRdb stores just in-frame clones and leaves some out. The sample holds around 20,000 clones, around 81% seen once. This chain connects TRBV11-2 to TRBJ2-3, with 8 bases fitting TRBD2. The source is a female donor in good health, enrolled as a control in a pregnancy study. The sample consisted of CD8+ T cells from peripheral blood mononuclear cells, taken in the first trimester of pregnancy. The CDR3 here is CASSLYGREMDVLTDTQYF. CDR3 coding DNA: TGTGCCAGCAGCTTATACGGGAGGGAAATGGACGTCCTCACAGATACGCAGTATTTT.